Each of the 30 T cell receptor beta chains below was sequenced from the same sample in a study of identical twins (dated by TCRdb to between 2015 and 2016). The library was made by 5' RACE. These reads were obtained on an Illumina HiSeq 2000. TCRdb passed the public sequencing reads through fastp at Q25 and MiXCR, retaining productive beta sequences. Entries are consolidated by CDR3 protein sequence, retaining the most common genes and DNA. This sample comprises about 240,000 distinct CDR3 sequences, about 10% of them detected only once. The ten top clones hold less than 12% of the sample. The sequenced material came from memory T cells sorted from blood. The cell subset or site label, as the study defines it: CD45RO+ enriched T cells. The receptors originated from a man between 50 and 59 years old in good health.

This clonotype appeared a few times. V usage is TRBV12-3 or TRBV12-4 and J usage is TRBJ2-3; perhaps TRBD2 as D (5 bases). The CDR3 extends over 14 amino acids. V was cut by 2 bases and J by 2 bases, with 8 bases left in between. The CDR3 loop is CASSLSGLTDTQYF. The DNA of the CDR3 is TGTGCCAGCAGTTTAAGCGGACTCACAGATACGCAGTATTTT.

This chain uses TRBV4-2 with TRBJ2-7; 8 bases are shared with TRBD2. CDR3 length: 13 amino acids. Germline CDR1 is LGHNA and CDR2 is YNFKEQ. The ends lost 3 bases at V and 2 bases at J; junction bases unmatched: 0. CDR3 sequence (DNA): TGTGCCAGCAGCCAGGGACTAGCCTACGAGCAGTACTTC. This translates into CASSQGLAYEQYF.

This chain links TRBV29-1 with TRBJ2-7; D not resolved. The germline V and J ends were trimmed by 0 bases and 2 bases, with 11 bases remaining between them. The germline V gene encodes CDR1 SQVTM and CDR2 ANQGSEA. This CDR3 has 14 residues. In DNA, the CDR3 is TGCAGCGTTGAAGAGGGTGATCCCCCCTACGAGCAGTACTTC. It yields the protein CSVEEGDPPYEQYF.

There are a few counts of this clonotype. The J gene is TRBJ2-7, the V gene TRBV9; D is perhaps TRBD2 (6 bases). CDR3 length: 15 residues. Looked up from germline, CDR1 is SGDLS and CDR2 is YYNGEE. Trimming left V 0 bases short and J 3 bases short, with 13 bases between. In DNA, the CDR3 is TGTGCCAGCAGCGTAGGGGGGGATACCTTCTACGAGCAGTACTTC. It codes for CASSVGGDTFYEQYF.

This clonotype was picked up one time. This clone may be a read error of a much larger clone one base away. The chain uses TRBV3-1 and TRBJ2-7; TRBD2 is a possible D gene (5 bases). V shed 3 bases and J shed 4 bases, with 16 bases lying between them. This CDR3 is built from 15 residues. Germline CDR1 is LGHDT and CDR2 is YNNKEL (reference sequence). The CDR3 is CASSHVTGTVYEQYF. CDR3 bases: TGTGCCAGCAGCCACGTAACGGGAACCGTATACGAGCAGTACTTC.

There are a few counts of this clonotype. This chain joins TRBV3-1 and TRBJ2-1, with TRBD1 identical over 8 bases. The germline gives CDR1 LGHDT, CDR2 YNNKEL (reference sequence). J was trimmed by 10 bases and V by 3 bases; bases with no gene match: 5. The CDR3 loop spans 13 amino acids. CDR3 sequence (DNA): TGTGCCAGCAGCCAGGGCGGGACAGGAGAGCAGTTCTTC. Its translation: CASSQGGTGEQFF.

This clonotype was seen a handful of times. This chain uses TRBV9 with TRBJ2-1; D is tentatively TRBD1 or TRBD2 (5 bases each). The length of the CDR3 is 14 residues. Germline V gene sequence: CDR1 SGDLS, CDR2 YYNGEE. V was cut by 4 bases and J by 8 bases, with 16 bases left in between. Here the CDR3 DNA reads TGTGCCAGCAGCTTAAGGGGCGGGTGGGATGAGCAGTTCTTC. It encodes CASSLRGGWDEQFF.

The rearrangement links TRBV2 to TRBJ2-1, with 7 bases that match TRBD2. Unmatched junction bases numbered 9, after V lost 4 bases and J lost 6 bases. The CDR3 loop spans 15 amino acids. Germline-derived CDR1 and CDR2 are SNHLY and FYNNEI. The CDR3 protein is CASSATSVRGNEQFF. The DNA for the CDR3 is TGTGCCAGCAGTGCCACTAGCGTCCGAGGCAATGAGCAGTTCTTC.

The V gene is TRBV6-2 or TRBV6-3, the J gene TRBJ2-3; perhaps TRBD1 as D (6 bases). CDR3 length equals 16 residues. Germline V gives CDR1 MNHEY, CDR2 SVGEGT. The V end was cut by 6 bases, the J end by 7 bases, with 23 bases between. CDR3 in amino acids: CASSRTGTKERNTQYF. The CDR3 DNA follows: TGTGCCAGCAGCAGGACCGGGACAAAGGAAAGAAATACGCAGTATTTT.

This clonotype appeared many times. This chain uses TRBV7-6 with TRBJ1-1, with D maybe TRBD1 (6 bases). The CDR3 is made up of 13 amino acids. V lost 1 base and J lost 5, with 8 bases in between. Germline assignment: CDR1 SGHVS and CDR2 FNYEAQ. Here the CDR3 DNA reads TGTGCCAGCAGCTTAGAGCAGGGGACTGAAGCTTTCTTT. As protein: CASSLEQGTEAFF.

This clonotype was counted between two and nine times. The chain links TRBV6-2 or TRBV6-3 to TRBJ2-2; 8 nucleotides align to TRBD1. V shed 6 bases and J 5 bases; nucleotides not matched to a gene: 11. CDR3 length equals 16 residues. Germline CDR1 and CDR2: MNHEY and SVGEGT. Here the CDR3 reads CASSPRTGIETGELFF. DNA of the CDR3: TGTGCCAGCAGCCCTAGGACAGGGATTGAGACCGGGGAGCTGTTTTTT.

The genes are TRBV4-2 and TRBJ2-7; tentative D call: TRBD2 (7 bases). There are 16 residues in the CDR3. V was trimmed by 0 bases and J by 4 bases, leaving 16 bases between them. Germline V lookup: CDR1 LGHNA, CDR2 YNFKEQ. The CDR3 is CASSQDWRGGPYEQYF. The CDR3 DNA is TGTGCCAGCAGCCAAGATTGGAGGGGGGGCCCTTACGAGCAGTACTTC.

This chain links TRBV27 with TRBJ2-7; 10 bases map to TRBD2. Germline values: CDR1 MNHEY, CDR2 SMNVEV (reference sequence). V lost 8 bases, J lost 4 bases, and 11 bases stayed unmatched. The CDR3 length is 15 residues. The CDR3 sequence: CASGLAETYTYEQYF. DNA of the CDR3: TGTGCCAGCGGACTAGCGGAAACCTATACGTACGAGCAGTACTTC.

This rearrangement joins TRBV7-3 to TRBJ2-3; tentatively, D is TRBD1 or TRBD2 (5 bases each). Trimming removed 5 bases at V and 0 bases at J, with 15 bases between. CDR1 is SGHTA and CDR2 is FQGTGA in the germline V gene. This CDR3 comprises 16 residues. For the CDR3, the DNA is TGTGCCAGCAGCCTAAGGGACCGTGCTAGCACAGATACGCAGTATTTT. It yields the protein CASSLRDRASTDTQYF.

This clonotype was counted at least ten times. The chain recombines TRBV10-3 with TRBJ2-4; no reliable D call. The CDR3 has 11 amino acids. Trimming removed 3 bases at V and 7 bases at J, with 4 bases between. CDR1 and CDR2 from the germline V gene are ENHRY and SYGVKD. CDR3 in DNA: TGTGCCATCAGTGACGGGAACATTCAGTACTTC. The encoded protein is CAISDGNIQYF.

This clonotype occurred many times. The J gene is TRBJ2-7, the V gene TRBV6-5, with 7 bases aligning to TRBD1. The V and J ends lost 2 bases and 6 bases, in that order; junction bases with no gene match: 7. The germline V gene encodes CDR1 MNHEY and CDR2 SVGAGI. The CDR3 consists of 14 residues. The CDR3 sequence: CASSYIQGDVEQYF. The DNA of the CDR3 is TGTGCCAGCAGTTACATTCAGGGGGATGTCGAGCAGTACTTC.

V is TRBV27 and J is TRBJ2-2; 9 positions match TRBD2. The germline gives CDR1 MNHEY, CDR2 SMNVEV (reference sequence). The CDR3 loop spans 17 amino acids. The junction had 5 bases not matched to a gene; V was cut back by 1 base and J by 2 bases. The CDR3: CASSLWGGGANTGELFF. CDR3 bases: TGTGCCAGCAGTTTATGGGGCGGGGGGGCTAACACCGGGGAGCTGTTTTTT.

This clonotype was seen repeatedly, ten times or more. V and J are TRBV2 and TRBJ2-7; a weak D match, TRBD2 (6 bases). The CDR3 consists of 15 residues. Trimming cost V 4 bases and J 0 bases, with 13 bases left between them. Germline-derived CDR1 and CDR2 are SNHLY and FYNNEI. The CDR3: CASSVGGGNSYEQYF. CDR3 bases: TGTGCCAGCAGTGTGGGAGGAGGTAACTCCTACGAGCAGTACTTC.

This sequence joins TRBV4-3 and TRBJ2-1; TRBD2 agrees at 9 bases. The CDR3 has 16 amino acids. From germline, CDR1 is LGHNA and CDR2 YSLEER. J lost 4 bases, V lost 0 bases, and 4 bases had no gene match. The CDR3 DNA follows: TGCGCCAGCAGCCAAGATGGGGGACTAGCTTACAATGAGCAGTTCTTC. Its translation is CASSQDGGLAYNEQFF.

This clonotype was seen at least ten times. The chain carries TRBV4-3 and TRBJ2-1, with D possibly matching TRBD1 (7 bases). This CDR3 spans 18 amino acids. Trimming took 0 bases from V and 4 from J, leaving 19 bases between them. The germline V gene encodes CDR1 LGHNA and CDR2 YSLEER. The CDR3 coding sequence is TGCGCCAGCAGCCAAGAACAGGGGTCGGGGGCCAGGTACAATGAGCAGTTCTTC. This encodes CASSQEQGSGARYNEQFF.

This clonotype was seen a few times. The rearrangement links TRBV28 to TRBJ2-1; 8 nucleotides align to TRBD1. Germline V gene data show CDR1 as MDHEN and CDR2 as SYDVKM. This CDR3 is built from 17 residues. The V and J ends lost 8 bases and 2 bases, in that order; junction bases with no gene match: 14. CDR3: CASPPSRQGSPYNEQFF. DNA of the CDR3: TGTGCCAGCCCCCCCTCGAGACAGGGGAGTCCCTACAATGAGCAGTTCTTC.

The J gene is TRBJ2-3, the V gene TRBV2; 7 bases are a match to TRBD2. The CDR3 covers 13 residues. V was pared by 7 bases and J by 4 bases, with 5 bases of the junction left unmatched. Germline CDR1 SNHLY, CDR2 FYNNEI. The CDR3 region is CASKQREADTQYF. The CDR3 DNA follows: TGTGCCAGCAAGCAGCGGGAAGCAGATACGCAGTATTTT.

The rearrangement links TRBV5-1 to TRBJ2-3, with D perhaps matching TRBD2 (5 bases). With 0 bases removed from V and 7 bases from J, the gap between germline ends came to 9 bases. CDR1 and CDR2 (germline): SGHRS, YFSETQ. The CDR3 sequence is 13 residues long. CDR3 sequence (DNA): TGCGCCAGCAGCTTGGACTCGGGGTATACGCAGTATTTT. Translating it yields CASSLDSGYTQYF.

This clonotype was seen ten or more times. DNA of the CDR3: TGTGCCAGCTCTGGGACTAGCGGGAGGGGAGATACGCAGTATTTT. Its protein is CASSGTSGRGDTQYF. V usage is TRBV9 and J usage is TRBJ2-3; TRBD2 matches 16 bases. Per germline, CDR1 SGDLS and CDR2 YYNGEE. The CDR3 runs 15 residues. V dropped 7 bases and J dropped 5; count of bases not matched to a gene: 4.

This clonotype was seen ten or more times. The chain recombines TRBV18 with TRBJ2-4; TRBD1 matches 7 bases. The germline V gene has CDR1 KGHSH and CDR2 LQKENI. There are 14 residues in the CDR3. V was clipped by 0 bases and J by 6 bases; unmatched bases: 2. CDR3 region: CASSPPAGGNIQYF. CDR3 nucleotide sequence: TGTGCCAGCTCACCACCCGCAGGGGGAAACATTCAGTACTTC.

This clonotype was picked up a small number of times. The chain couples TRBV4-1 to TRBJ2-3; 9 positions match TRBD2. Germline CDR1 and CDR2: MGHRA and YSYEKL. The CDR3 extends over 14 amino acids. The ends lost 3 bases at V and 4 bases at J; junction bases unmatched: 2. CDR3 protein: CASSQAGGPDTQYF. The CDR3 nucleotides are TGCGCCAGCAGCCAGGCGGGGGGGCCAGATACGCAGTATTTT.

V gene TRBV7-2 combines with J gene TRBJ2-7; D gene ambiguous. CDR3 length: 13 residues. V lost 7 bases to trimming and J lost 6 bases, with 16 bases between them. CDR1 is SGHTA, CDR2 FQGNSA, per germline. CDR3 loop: CASTYGRGREQYF. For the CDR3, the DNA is TGTGCCAGCACCTACGGCCGAGGTCGCGAGCAGTACTTC.

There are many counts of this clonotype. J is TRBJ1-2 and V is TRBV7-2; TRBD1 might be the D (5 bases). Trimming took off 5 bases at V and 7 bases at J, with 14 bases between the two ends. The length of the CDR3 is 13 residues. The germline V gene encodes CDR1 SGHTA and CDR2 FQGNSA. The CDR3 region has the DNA TGTGCCAGCAGCCCCGGGACGCTGGGTGGCTACACCTTC. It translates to CASSPGTLGGYTF.

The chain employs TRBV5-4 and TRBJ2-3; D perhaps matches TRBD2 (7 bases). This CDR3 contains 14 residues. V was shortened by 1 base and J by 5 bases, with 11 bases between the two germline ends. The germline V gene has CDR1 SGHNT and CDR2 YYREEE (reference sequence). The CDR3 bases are TGTGCCAGCAGCTTGAACAGGGAGGGAGATACGCAGTATTTT. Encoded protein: CASSLNREGDTQYF.

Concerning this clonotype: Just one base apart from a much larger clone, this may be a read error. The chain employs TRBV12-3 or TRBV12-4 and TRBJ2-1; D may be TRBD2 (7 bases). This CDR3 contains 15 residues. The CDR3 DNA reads TGTCCCAGCAGGGGAGGGTTATTGCCCAGGGATGAGCAGTTCTTC. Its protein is CPSRGGLLPRDEQFF.